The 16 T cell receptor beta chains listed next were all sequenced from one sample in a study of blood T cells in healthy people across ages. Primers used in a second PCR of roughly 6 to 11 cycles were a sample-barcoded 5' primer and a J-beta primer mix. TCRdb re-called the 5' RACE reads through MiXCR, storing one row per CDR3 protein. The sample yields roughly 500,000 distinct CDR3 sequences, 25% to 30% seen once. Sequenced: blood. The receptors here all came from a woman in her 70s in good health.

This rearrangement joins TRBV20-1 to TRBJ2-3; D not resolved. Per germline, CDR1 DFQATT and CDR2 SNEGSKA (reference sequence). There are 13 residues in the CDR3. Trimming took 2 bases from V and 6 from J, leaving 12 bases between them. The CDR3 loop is CSARPPLGDTQYF. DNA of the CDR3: TGCAGTGCTAGACCGCCCCTTGGCGATACGCAGTATTTT.

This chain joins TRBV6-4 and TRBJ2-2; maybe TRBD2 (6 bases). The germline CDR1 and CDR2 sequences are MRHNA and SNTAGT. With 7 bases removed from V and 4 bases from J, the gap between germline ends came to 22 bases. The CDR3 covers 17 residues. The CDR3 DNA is TGTGCCAGCATCCTAGCGAAGAGGGGTCGGGCCACCGGGGAGCTGTTTTTT. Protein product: CASILAKRGRATGELFF.

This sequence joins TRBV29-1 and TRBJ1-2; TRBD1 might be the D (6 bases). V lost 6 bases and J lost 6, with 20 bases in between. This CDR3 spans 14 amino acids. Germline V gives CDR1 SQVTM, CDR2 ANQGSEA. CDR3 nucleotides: TGCAGCGTCCTGAGGACGCTGGGACAAAATGGCTACACCTTC. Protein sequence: CSVLRTLGQNGYTF. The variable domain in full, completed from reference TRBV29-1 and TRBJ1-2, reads SAVISQKPSRDICQRGTSLTIQCQVDSQVTMMFWYRQQPGQSLTLIATANQGSEATYESGFVIDKFPISRPNLTFSTLTVSNMSPEDSSIYLCSVLRTLGQNGYTFGSGTRLTVV.

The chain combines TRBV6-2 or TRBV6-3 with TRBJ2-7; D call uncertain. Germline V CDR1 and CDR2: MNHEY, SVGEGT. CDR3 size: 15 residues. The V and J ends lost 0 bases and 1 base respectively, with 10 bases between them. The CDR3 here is CASSYSIGFSYEQYF. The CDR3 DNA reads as TGTGCCAGCAGTTACTCCATTGGGTTTTCCTACGAGCAGTACTTC.

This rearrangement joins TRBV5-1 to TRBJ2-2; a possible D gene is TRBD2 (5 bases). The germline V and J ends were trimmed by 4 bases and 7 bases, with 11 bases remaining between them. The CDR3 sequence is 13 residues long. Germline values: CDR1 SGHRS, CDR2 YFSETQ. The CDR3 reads CASSPGLGGELFF. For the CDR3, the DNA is TGCGCCAGCAGCCCGGGGTTAGGCGGGGAGCTGTTTTTT. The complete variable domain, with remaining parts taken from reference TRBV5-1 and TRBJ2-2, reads KAGVTQTPRYLIKTRGQQVTLSCSPISGHRSVSWYQQTPGQGLQFLFEYFSETQRNKGNFPGRFSGRQFSNSRSEMNVSTLELGDSALYLCASSPGLGGELFFGEGSRLTVL.

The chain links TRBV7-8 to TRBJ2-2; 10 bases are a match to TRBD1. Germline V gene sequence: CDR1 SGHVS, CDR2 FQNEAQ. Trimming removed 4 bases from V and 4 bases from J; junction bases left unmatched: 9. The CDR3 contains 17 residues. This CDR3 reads CASSSRTGGSSTGELFF. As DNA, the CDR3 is TGTGCCAGCAGCTCGCGGACAGGGGGGAGTAGCACCGGGGAGCTGTTTTTT.

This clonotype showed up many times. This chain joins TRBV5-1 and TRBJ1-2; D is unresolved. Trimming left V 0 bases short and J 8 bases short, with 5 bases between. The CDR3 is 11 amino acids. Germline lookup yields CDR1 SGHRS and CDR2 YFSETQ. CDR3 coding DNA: TGCGCCAGCAGCTTGGGGATAGGCTACACCTTC. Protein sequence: CASSLGIGYTF.

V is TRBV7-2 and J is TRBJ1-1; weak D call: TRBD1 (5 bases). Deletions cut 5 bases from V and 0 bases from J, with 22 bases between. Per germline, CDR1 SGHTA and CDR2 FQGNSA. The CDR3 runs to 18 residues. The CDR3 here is CASSPNGAAKPMNTEAFF. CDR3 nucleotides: TGTGCCAGCAGCCCAAATGGGGCAGCTAAACCCATGAACACTGAAGCTTTCTTT.

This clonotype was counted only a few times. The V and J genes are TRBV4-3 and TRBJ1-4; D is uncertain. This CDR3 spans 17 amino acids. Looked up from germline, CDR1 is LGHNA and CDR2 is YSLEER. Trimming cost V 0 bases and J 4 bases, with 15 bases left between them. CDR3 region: CASSQDPKEAFNEKLFF. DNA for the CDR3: TGCGCCAGCAGCCAAGATCCTAAGGAGGCGTTTAATGAAAAACTGTTTTTT.

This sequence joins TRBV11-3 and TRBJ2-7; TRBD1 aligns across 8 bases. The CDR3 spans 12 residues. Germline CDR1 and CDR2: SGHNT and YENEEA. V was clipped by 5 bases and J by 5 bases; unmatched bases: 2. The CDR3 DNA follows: TGTGCCAGCAGCCCGGGACAGGACGAGCAGTACTTC. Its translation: CASSPGQDEQYF.

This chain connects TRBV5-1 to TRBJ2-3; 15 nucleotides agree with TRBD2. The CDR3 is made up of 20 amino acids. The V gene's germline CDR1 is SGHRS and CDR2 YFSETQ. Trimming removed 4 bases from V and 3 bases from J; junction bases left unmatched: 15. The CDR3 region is CASSPSRTGTSGGPTDTQYF. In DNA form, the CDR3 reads TGCGCCAGCAGCCCATCTCGAACCGGGACTAGCGGGGGGCCAACAGATACGCAGTATTTT.

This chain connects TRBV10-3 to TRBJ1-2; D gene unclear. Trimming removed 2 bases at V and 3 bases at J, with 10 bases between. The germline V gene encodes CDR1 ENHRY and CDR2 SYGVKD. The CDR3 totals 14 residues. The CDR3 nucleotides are TGTGCCATCAGTGAGCGGCGGGAAGACTATGGCTACACCTTC. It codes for CAISERREDYGYTF.

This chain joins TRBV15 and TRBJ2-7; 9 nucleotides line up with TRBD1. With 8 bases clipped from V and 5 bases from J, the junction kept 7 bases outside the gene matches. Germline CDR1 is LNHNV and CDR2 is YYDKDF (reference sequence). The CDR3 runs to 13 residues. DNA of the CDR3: TGTGCCACCGGGACAGGGAACAGTAACGAGCAGTACTTC. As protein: CATGTGNSNEQYF.

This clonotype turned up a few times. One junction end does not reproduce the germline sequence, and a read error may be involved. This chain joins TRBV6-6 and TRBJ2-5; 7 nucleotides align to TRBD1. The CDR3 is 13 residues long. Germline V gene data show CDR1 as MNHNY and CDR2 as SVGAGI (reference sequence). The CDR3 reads CASSYAGGETQYF. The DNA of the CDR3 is TGCGCCAGCAGTTACGCAGGGGGAGAGACCCAGTACTTC.

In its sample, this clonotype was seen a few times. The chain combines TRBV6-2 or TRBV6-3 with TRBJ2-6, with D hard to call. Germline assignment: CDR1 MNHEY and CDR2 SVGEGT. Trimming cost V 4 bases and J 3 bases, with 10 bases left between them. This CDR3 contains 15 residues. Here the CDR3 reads CASSSQLLGANVLTF. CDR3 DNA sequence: TGTGCCAGCAGTTCCCAACTTCTTGGGGCCAACGTCCTGACTTTC.

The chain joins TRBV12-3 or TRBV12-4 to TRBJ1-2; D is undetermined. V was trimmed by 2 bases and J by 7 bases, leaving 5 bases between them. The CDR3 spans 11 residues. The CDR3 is CASSLRGGYTF. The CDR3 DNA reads TGTGCCAGCAGTTTACGAGGTGGCTACACCTTC.